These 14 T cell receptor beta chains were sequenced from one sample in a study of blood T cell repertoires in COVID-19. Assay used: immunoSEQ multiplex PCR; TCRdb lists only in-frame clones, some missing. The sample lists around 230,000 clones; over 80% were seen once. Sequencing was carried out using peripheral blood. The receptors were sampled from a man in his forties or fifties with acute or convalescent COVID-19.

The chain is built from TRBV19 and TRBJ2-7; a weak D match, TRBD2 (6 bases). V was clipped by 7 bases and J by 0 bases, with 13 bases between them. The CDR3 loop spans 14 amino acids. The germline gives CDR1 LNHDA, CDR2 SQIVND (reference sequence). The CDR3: CASTPRGFSYEQYF. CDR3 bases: TGTGCCAGTACCCCCCGGGGGTTCTCCTACGAGCAGTACTTC.

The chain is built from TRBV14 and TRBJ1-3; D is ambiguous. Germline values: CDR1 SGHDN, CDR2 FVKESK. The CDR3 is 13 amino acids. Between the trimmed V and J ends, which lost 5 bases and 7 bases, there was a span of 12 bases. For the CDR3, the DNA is TGTGCCAGCAGCGTCAGGTTGTCGAACACCATATATTTT. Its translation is CASSVRLSNTIYF.

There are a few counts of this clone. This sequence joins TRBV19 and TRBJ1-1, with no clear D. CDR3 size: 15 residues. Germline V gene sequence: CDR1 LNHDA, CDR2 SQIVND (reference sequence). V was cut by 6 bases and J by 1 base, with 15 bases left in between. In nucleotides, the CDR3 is TGTGCCAGTAGGCCCCTTTCCGTTAGGAACACTGAAGCTTTCTTT. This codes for CASRPLSVRNTEAFF.

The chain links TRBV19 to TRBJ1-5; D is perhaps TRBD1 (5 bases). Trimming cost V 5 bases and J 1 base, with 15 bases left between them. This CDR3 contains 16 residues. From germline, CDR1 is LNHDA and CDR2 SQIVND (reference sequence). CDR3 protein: CASSGGGAGSNQPQHF. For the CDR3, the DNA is TGTGCCAGTAGTGGGGGGGGTGCGGGGAGCAATCAGCCCCAGCATTTT.

Here the CDR3 reads CASSVDHSGRWGGEQFF. The CDR3 nucleotides read TGTGCCAGCAGCGTAGACCATAGCGGGAGGTGGGGTGGTGAGCAGTTCTTC. The gene calls are TRBV9 and TRBJ2-1; 10 nucleotides match TRBD2. The CDR3 is 17 residues long. V shed 0 bases and J 9 bases; nucleotides not matched to a gene: 12. Germline lookup yields CDR1 SGDLS and CDR2 YYNGEE.

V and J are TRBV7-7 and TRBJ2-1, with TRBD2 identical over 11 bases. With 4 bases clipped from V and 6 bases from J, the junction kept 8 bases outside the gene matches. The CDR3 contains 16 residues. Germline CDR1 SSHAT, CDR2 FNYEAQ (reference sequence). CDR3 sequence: CASSSLGTSGPNEQFF. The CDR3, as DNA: TGTGCCAGCAGCTCCCTGGGGACTAGCGGACCCAATGAGCAGTTCTTC.

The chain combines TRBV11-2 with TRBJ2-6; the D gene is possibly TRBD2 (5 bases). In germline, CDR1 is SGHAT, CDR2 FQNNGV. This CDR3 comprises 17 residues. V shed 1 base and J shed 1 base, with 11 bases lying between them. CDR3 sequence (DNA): TGTGCCAGCAGCTTAGGGAGGATCGGGTCTGGGGCCAACGTCCTGACTTTC. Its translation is CASSLGRIGSGANVLTF.

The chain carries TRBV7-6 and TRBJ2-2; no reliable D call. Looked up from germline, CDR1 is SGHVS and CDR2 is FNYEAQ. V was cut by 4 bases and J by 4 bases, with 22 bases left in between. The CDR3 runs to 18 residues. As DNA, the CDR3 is TGTGCCAGCAGCTCATACGTGGGCTACGAATCAGGCACCGGGGAGCTGTTTTTT. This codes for CASSSYVGYESGTGELFF.

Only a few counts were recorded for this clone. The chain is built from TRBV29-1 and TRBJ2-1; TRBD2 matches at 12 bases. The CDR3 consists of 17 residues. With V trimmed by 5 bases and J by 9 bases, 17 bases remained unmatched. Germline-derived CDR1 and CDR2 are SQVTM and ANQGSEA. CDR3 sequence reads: CSVSPLSSGRAKVEQFF. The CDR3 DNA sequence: TGCAGCGTTTCCCCCCTCTCTAGCGGGAGGGCCAAGGTTGAGCAGTTCTTC.

CDR3 sequence reads: CASKGTGTGGNEQFF. The CDR3 DNA follows: TGCGCCAGCAAGGGGACCGGGACAGGGGGCAATGAGCAGTTCTTC. V is TRBV5-1 and J is TRBJ2-1, with 11 bases identical to TRBD1. CDR1 is SGHRS and CDR2 is YFSETQ in the germline V gene. Losses at the gene ends were 6 bases for V and 6 bases for J; bases not matched to a gene: 8. This CDR3 spans 15 amino acids.

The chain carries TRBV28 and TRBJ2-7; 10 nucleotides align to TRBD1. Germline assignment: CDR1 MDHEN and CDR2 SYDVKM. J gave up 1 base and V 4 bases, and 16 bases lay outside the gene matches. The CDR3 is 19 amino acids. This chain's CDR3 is CASSSPVTDRGRGSYEQYF. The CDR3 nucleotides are TGTGCCAGCAGTTCACCCGTAACAGACAGGGGGCGCGGGTCCTACGAGCAGTACTTC.

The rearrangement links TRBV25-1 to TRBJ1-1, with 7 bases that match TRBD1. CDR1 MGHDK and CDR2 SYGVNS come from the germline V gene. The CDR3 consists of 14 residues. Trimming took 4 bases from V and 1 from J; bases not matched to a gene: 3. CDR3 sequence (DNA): TGTGCCAGCAGTGCCCGGGACAGGAACACTGAAGCTTTCTTT. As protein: CASSARDRNTEAFF.

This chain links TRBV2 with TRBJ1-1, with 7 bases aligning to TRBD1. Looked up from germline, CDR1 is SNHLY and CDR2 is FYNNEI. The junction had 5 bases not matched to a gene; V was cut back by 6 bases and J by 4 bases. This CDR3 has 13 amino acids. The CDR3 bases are TGTGCCAGCAGCCTCGACAGGGCCACTGAAGCTTTCTTT. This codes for CASSLDRATEAFF.

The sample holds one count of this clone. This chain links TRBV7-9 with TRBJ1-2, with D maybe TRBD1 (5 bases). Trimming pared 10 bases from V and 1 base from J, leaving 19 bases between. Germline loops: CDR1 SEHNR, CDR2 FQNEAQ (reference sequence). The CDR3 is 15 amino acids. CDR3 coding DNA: TGTGCCACGCAAGGGGCGCAGATCAATAACTATGGCTACACCTTC. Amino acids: CATQGAQINNYGYTF.